Below are 10 T cell receptor beta chains sequenced from a single sample in a study of blood T cell repertoires in COVID-19. Here immunoSEQ multiplex PCR was the method, and the copy in TCRdb shows in-frame clones only, minus some. The sample carries approximately 210,000 clones, around 80% recorded once. Material for sequencing was PBMCs or T cells enriched from blood (not recorded which). Every receptor here comes from a man aged 35 to 55 who had recovered from COVID-19.

The chain joins TRBV7-3 to TRBJ2-3, with D perhaps matching TRBD1 (5 bases). This CDR3 has 15 residues. Germline V gene data show CDR1 as SGHTA and CDR2 as FQGTGA. With 4 bases removed from V and 0 bases from J, the gap between germline ends came to 11 bases. DNA for the CDR3: TGTGCCAGCAGCTGGGGCGGACCTAGCACAGATACGCAGTATTTT. Translated, it gives CASSWGGPSTDTQYF.

V and J are TRBV5-1 and TRBJ2-1, with 9 bases matching TRBD2. From germline, CDR1 is SGHRS and CDR2 YFSETQ. The ends lost 6 bases at V and 5 bases at J; junction bases unmatched: 9. The CDR3 has 15 amino acids. The CDR3 protein is CASMQLAGGHNEQFF. CDR3 coding DNA: TGCGCCAGCATGCAACTAGCGGGCGGTCACAATGAGCAGTTCTTC.

The chain carries TRBV9 and TRBJ2-5; no clear D gene. The germline gives CDR1 SGDLS, CDR2 YYNGEE. The CDR3 sequence is 13 residues long. Trimming took 0 bases from V and 9 from J, leaving 12 bases between them. The CDR3 reads CASSVDGAEAQYF. For the CDR3, the DNA is TGTGCCAGCAGCGTAGACGGAGCCGAGGCCCAGTACTTC.

About this clone: The same CDR3 is also encoded by other DNA sequences in this sample. The J gene is TRBJ1-3, the V gene TRBV24-1; D may be TRBD1 (6 bases). CDR1 is KGHDR and CDR2 is SFDVKD in the germline V gene. The CDR3 length is 14 residues. V lost 7 bases, J lost 0 bases, and 9 bases lay in between. The DNA for the CDR3 is TGTGCCACCAGCGAGACAGGCTCTGGAAACACCATATATTTT. Encoded protein: CATSETGSGNTIYF.

The chain recombines TRBV6-2 or TRBV6-3 with TRBJ1-1; a weak D match, TRBD1 (6 bases). The V and J ends lost 6 bases and 1 base respectively, with 9 bases between them. The CDR3 is 13 residues long. Germline-derived CDR1 and CDR2 are MNHEY and SVGEGT. CDR3 residues: CASSIRGNTEAFF. The CDR3 nucleotides are TGTGCCAGCAGCATCAGGGGGAACACTGAAGCTTTCTTT.

This chain links TRBV28 with TRBJ1-1; possible D gene TRBD1, 6 bases. Germline-derived CDR1 and CDR2 are MDHEN and SYDVKM. The CDR3 loop spans 13 amino acids. Trimming cost V 8 bases and J 6 bases, with 16 bases left between them. The CDR3 loop is CASLDVRGPEAFF. CDR3 bases: TGTGCCAGCCTAGATGTCAGGGGCCCTGAAGCTTTCTTT.

The chain recombines TRBV4-1 with TRBJ1-5; D gene uncertain. CDR1 and CDR2 from the germline V gene are MGHRA and YSYEKL. The length of the CDR3 is 16 residues. V dropped 0 bases and J dropped 4 bases, with 13 bases sitting between them. CDR3 region: CASSQDVRGINQPQHF. In DNA form, the CDR3 reads TGCGCCAGCAGCCAAGATGTTCGAGGGATTAATCAGCCCCAGCATTTT.

The chain combines TRBV7-2 with TRBJ1-6; TRBD1 matches 9 bases. Germline-derived CDR1 and CDR2 are SGHTA and FQGNSA. V shed 4 bases and J 7 bases; nucleotides not matched to a gene: 5. This CDR3 spans 15 amino acids. CDR3 in amino acids: CASSSRTGENSPLHF. The DNA for the CDR3 is TGTGCCAGCAGCTCCAGGACAGGGGAGAATTCACCCCTCCACTTT.

The CDR3 protein is CASSLRGGALDTEAFF. The CDR3 DNA is TGTGCCAGCAGTTTAAGGGGCGGGGCTTTGGACACTGAAGCTTTCTTT. J is TRBJ1-1 and V is TRBV27, with D perhaps TRBD1 (5 bases). This CDR3 comprises 16 residues. From germline, CDR1 is MNHEY and CDR2 SMNVEV (reference sequence). V gave up 2 bases and J gave up 3 bases, with 16 bases separating them.

V usage is TRBV3-1 (or the pseudogene TRBV3-2) and J usage is TRBJ1-2, with 9 bases lining up with TRBD1. Trimming at V came to 4 bases and at J to 8 bases, leaving 5 bases not matched to a gene. Looked up from germline, CDR1 is LGHDT and CDR2 is YNNKEL (reference sequence). This CDR3 region has 13 residues. CDR3 nucleotides: TGTGCCAGCAGCCCCGGGACAGGGAGAGGCTACACCTTC. Protein: CASSPGTGRGYTF.